This T cell receptor (beta chain) was documented in a study of T-cell reconstitution after alpha-beta-depleted transplantation in children. Study results and caveats: Roughly two months post-transplant, alpha-beta T cells reportedly originated from several hundred graft clones that had expanded. Certain patients had high TCRbeta diversity at day 60, and it came from recipient T cells and thymic progenitors that survived. One year post-transplant, T-cell counts and diversity were largely derived from T cells produced anew.

Unique molecular identifiers tagged the TCRbeta library. From the PCR reads, TCRdb called clonotypes with MiXCR, one entry per CDR3 protein. The profile covers 200,000 to 300,000 distinct CDR3 sequences, with 20% to 30% appearing a single time and 2.6% taken by the ten largest. The V and J ends lost 2 bases and 3 bases, in that order; junction bases with no gene match: 5. There are 15 residues in the CDR3. Germline V gene lookup returns CDR1 SQVTM and CDR2 ANQGSEA. This clonotype was counted at least ten times. Antigen specificity is unknown. The source material was PBMCs, sampled before TCRalphabeta/CD19-depleted stem cell transplant. The clonotype was recovered from a girl aged 2-15 years with Fanconi anemia, due to receive a stem cell transplant. J is TRBJ2-7 and V is TRBV29-1; the match to TRBD2 covers 12 bases. The CDR3 nucleotides read TGCAGCGTTGAAACCGGGACTAGCGGGTACTACGAGCAGTACTTC. Protein: CSVETGTSGYYEQYF.